This passage covers 6 T cell receptor beta chains from one sample sequenced in a study of Graves' ophthalmopathy and Graves' hyperthyroidism. RNA transcripts provided the template for amplifying TCR beta CDR3 regions. RT-PCR in the first round used HTBI primers; a second-round multiplex PCR followed. MiXCR was run by TCRdb on the multiplex PCR reads, yielding one entry per CDR3 protein. Of hundreds of thousands of distinct CDR3 sequences listed, roughly 20% are singletons. Input material: peripheral blood. These TCRs come from a woman between 18 and 29 years old with stable Graves' hyperthyroidism.

The rearrangement uses TRBV15 and TRBJ2-7; TRBD1 matches at 9 bases. This CDR3 region has 17 residues. V lost 2 bases, J lost 4 bases, and 12 bases stayed unmatched. Germline CDR1 and CDR2: LNHNV and YYDKDF (reference sequence). The CDR3 region has the DNA TGTGCCACCAGCAGATCTCCAGACAGGGGGAGTTGGTACGAGCAGTACTTC. It yields the protein CATSRSPDRGSWYEQYF.

This clonotype showed up many times. J is TRBJ1-1 and V is TRBV6-1; D is unclear. There are 11 residues in the CDR3. The V gene's germline CDR1 is MNHNS and CDR2 SASEGT. V gave up 4 bases and J gave up 11 bases, with 11 bases separating them. For the CDR3, the DNA is TGTGCCAGCAGTGCTGGCCTGCTGGCTTTCTTT. Translating gives CASSAGLLAFF.

The sample holds many counts of this clonotype. The J gene is TRBJ2-7, the V gene TRBV6-5, with 11 positions matching TRBD2. Germline lookup yields CDR1 MNHEY and CDR2 SVGAGI. Germline trimming cut 2 bases from V and 2 bases from J; bases unmatched to any gene: 5. There are 16 residues in the CDR3. The CDR3 region has the DNA TGTGCCAGCAGTTACAAGGGGGGACTAGCGGCCTACGAGCAGTACTTC. Protein product: CASSYKGGLAAYEQYF.

Ten or more counts support this clonotype. V usage is TRBV20-1 and J usage is TRBJ2-7; the D is unclear. From germline, CDR1 is DFQATT and CDR2 SNEGSKA (reference sequence). CDR3 length: 13 residues. Trimming cost V 0 bases and J 2 bases, with 8 bases left between them. The CDR3 sequence is CSAREGRAYEQYF. The CDR3, as DNA: TGCAGTGCTAGAGAGGGCCGAGCCTACGAGCAGTACTTC.

The CDR3 DNA sequence: TGCGCCAGCAGCCAGCGGACGCAACGGGATGGAGCTTTCTTT. This gives the protein CASSQRTQRDGAFF. The chain uses TRBV4-1 and TRBJ1-1; D is ambiguous. Trimming removed 3 bases at V and 10 bases at J, with 18 bases between. The CDR3 is made up of 14 amino acids. CDR1 is MGHRA and CDR2 is YSYEKL in the germline V gene.

This clonotype was seen ten or more times. The rearrangement links TRBV6-4 to TRBJ2-5; TRBD1 matches 7 bases. The CDR3 loop spans 19 amino acids. From germline, CDR1 is MRHNA and CDR2 SNTAGT. With 7 bases clipped from V and 2 bases from J, the junction kept 22 bases outside the gene matches. CDR3 in amino acids: CASIVSPNIVGQLQETQYF. In DNA, the CDR3 is TGTGCCAGCATCGTATCTCCCAATATCGTGGGACAGCTTCAAGAGACCCAGTACTTC.